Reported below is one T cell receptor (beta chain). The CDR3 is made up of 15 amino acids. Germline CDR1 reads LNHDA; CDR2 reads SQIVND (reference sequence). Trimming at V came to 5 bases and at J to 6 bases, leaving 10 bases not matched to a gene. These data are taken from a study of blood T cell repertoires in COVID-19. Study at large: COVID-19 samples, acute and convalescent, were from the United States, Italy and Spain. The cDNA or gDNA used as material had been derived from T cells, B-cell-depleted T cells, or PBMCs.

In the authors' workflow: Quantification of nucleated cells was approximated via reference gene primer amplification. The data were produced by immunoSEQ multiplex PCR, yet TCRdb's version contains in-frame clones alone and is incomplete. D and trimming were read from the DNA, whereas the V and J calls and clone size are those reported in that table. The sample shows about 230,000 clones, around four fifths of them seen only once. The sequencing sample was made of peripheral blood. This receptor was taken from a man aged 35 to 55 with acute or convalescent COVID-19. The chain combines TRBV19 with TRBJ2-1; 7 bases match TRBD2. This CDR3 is CASSSKGLERNEQFF. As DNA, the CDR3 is TGTGCCAGTAGTTCGAAAGGACTAGAGCGCAATGAGCAGTTCTTC.